This T cell receptor beta chain was captured by sequencing in a study of T cells in Graves' hyperthyroidism and ophthalmopathy. The source material, RNA transcripts, was used to amplify TCR beta CDR3 regions. The primer set for the first-round RT-PCR of the TCR CDR3 was HTBI. TCRdb used MiXCR to reprocess the multiplex PCR reads, holding one entry per CDR3 protein. The table shows 600,000 to 750,000 distinct CDR3 sequences, with 15% to 20% occurring only once. Trimming shortened V by 1 base and J by 5 bases, and 6 bases separated the two germline ends. From germline, CDR1 is LGHNA and CDR2 YSLEER. This CDR3 comprises 14 residues.

This TCR was sampled from a man aged 50-60 years with Graves' hyperthyroidism. This sequence joins TRBV4-3 and TRBJ2-6; D is uncertain. The sequenced sample consisted of blood. Here the CDR3 reads CASSQGDRANVLTF. As DNA, the CDR3 is TGCGCCAGCAGCCAAGGCGATAGGGCCAACGTCCTGACTTTC.